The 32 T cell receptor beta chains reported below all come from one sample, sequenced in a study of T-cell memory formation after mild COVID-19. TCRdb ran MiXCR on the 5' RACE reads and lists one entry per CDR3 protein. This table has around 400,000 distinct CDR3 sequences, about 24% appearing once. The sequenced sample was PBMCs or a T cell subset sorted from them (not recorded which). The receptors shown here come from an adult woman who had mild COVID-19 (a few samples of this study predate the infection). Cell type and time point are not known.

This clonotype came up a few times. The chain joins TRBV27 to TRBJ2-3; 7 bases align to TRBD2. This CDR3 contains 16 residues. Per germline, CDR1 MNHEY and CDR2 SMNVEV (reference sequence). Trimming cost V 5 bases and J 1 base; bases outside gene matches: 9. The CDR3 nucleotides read TGTGCCAGCAGTACGAGGACTAGTATAGGCACAGATACGCAGTATTTT. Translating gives CASSTRTSIGTDTQYF.

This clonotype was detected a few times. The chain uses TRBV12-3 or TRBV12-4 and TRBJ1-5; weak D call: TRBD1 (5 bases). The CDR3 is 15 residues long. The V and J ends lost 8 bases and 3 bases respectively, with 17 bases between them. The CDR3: CASPIQGCFNQPQHF. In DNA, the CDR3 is TGTGCCAGCCCGATCCAGGGTTGCTTCAATCAGCCCCAGCATTTT.

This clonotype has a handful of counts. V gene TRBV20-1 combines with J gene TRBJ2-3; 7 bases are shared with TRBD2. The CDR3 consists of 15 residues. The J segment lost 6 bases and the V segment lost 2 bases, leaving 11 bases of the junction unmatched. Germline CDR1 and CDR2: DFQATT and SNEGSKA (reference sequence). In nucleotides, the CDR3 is TGCAGTGCTAGAACCCCACTAGCGCCGGGGGATACGCAGTATTTT. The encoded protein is CSARTPLAPGDTQYF.

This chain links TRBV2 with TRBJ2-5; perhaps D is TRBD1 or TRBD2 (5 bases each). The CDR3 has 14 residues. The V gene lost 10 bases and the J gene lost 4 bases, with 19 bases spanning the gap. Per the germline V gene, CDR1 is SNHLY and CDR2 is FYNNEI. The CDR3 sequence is CATHSGLAGETQYF. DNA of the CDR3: TGTGCCACCCACTCGGGGCTAGCAGGAGAGACCCAGTACTTC.

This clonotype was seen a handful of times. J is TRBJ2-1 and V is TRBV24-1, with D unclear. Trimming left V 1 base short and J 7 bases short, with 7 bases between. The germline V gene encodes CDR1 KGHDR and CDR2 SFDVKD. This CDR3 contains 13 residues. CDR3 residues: CATSDFIANEQFF. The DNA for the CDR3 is TGTGCCACCAGTGATTTTATCGCGAATGAGCAGTTCTTC.

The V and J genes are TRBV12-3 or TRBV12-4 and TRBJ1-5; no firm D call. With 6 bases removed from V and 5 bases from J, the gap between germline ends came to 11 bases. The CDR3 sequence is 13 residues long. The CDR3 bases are TGTGCCAGCAGCCTCACTCGGGATCAGCCCCAGCATTTT. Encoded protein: CASSLTRDQPQHF.

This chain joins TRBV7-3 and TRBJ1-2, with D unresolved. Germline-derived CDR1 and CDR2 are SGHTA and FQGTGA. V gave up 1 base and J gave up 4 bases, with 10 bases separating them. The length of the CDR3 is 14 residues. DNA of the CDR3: TGTGCCAGCAGCTTAAGCCAGGCCGGCTATGGCTACACCTTC. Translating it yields CASSLSQAGYGYTF. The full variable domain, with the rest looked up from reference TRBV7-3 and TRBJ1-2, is GAGVSQTPSNKVTEKGKYVELRCDPISGHTALYWYRQSLGQGPEFLIYFQGTGAADDSGLPNDRFFAVRPEGSVSTLKIQRTERGDSAVYLCASSLSQAGYGYTFGSGTRLTVV.

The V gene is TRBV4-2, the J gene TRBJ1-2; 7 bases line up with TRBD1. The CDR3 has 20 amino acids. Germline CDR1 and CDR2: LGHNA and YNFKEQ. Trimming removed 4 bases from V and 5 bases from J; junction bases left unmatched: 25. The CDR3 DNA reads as TGTGCCAGCAGCCGCAAGATCACCAGCACAGGGGATATAACTGGTTATGGCTACACCTTC. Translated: CASSRKITSTGDITGYGYTF.

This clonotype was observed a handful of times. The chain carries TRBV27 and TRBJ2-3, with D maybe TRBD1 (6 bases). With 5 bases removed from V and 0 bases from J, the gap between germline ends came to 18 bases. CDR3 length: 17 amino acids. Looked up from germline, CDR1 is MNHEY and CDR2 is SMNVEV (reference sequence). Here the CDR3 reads CASSPGQILTSTDTQYF. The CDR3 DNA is TGTGCCAGCAGTCCCGGACAGATACTTACTAGCACAGATACGCAGTATTTT.

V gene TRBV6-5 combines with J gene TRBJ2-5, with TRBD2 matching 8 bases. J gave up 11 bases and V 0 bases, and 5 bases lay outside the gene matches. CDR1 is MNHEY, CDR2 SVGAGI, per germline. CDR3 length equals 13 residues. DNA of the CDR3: TGTGCCAGCAGTTACTCGAGTAGCGGGGAACAGTACTTC. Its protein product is CASSYSSSGEQYF.

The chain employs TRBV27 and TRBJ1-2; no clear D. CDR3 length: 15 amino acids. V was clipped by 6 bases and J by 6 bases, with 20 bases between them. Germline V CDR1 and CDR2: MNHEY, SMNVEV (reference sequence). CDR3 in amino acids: CASRGRGGWMDGYTF. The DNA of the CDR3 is TGTGCCAGCAGGGGCCGAGGAGGGTGGATGGATGGCTACACCTTC.

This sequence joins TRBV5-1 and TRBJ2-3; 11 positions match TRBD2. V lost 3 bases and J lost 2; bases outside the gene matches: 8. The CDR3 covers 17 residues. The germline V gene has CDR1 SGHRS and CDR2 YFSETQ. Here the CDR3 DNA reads TGCGCCAGCAGCTATGCCCCGGGACTAGCGGACACAGATACGCAGTATTTT. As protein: CASSYAPGLADTDTQYF.

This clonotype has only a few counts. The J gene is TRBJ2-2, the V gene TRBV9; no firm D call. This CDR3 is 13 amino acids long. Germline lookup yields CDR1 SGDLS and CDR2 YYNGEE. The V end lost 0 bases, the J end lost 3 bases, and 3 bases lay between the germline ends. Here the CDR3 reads CASSVVYTGELFF. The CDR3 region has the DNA TGTGCCAGCAGCGTAGTTTACACCGGGGAGCTGTTTTTT. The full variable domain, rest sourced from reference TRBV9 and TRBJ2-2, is DSGVTQTPKHLITATGQRVTLRCSPRSGDLSVYWYQQSLDQGLQFLIQYYNGEERAKGNILERFSAQQFPDLHSELNLSSLELGDSALYFCASSVVYTGELFFGEGSRLTVL.

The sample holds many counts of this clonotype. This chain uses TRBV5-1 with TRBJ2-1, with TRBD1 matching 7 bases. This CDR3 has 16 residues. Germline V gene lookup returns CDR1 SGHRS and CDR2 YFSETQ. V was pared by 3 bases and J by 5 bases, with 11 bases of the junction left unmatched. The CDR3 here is CASSSKPGQVNNEQFF. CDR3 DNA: TGCGCCAGCAGCTCCAAACCTGGACAGGTCAACAATGAGCAGTTCTTC.

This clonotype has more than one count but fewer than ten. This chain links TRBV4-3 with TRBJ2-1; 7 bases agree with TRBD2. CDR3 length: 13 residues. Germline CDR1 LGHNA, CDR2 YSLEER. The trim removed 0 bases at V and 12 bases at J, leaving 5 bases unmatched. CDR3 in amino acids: CASSQDRGVLQFF. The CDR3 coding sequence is TGCGCCAGCAGCCAAGATCGGGGGGTTCTGCAGTTCTTC.

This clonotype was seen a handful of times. The CDR3 nucleotides are TGTGCCAGCAGCCTAGGGGGGGGACAGGGGTATACTGAAGCTTTCTTT. It yields the protein CASSLGGGQGYTEAFF. The V and J genes are TRBV12-3 or TRBV12-4 and TRBJ1-1; 10 positions match TRBD1. The J segment lost 5 bases and the V segment lost 6 bases, leaving 12 bases of the junction unmatched. This CDR3 is built from 16 residues.

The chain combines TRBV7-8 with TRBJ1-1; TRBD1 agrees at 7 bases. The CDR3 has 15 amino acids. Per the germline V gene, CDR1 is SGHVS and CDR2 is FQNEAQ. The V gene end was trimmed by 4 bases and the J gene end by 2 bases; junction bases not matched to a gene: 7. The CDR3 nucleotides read TGTGCCAGCAGCTCACGACAGGGCTTTAACACTGAAGCTTTCTTT. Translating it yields CASSSRQGFNTEAFF.

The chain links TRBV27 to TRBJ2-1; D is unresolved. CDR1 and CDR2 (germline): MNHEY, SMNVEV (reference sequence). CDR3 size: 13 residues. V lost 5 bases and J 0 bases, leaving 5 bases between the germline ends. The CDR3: CASSPRSYNEQFF. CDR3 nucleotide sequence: TGTGCCAGCAGTCCCCGCTCCTACAATGAGCAGTTCTTC.

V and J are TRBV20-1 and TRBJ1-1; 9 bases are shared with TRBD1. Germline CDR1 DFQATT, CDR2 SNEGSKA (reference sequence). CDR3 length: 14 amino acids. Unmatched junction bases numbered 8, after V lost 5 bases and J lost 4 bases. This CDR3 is CSAGGDRVATEAFF. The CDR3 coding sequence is TGCAGTGCTGGTGGGGACAGGGTGGCCACTGAAGCTTTCTTT.

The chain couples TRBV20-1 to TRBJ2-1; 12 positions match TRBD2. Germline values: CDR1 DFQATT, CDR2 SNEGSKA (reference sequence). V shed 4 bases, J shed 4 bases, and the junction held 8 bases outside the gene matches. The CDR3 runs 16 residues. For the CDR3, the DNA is TGCAGTGCTAATACACCGGGACTAGCGGGTTACAATGAGCAGTTCTTC. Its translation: CSANTPGLAGYNEQFF.

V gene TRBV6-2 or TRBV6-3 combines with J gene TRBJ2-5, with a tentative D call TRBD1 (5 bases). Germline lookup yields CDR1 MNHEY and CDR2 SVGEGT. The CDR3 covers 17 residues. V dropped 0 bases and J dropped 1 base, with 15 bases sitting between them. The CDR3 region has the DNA TGTGCCAGCAGTTACTCGTTGCTCGACAGCTTCCAAGAGACCCAGTACTTC. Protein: CASSYSLLDSFQETQYF.

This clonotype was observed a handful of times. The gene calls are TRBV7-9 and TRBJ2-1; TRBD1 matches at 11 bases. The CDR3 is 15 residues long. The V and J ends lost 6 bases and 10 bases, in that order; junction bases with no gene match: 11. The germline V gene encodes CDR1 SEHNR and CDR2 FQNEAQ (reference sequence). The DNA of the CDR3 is TGTGCCAGCAGTTTCGGACAGGGGGCATCGAAGGAGCAGTTCTTC. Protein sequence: CASSFGQGASKEQFF. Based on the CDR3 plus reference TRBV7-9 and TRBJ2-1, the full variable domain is DTGVSQNPRHKITKRGQNVTFRCDPISEHNRLYWYRQTLGQGPEFLTYFQNEAQLEKSRLLSDRFSAERPKGSFSTLEIQRTEQGDSAMYLCASSFGQGASKEQFFGPGTRLTVL.

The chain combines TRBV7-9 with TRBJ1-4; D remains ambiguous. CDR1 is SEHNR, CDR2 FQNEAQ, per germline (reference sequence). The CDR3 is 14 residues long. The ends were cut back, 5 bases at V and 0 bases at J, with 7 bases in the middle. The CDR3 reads CASSEAATNEKLFF. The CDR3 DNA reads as TGTGCCAGCAGCGAAGCAGCAACTAATGAAAAACTGTTTTTT.

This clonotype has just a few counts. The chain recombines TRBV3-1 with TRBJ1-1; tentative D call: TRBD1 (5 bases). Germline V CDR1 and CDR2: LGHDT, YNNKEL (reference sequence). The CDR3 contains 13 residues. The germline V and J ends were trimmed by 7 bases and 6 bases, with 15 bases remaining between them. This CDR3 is CASKWGAGPEAFF. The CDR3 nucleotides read TGTGCCAGCAAGTGGGGCGCGGGGCCTGAAGCTTTCTTT. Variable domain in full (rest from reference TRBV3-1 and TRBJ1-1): DTAVSQTPKYLVTQMGNDKSIKCEQNLGHDTMYWYKQDSKKFLKIMFSYNNKELIINETVPNRFSPKSPDKAHLNLHINSLELGDSAVYFCASKWGAGPEAFFGQGTRLTVV.

As DNA, the CDR3 is TGCAGCCTCGAGGACACAGATACGCAGTATTTT. Its protein product is CSLEDTDTQYF. V and J are TRBV29-1 and TRBJ2-3; D unresolved. This CDR3 is built from 11 residues. Trimming cost V 8 bases and J 2 bases, with 8 bases left between them. Germline V CDR1 and CDR2: SQVTM, ANQGSEA.

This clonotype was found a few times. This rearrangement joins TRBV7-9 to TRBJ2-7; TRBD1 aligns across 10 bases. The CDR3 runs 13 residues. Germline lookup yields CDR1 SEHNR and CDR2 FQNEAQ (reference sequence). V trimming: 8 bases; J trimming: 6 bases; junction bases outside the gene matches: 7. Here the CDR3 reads CASGWDRGAEQYF. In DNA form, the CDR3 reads TGTGCCAGCGGGTGGGACAGGGGAGCCGAGCAGTACTTC.

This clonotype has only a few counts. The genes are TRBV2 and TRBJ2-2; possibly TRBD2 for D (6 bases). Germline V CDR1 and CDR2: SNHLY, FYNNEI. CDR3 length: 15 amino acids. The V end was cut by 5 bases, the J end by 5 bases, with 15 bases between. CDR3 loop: CASSLGPGLTGELFF. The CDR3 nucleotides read TGTGCCAGCAGTCTAGGACCGGGACTTACCGGGGAGCTGTTTTTT.

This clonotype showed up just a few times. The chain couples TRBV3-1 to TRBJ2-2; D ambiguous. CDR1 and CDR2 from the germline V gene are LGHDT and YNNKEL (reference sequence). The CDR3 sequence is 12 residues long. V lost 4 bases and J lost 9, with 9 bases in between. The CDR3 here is CASSLSVRELFF. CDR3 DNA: TGTGCCAGCAGCCTTTCTGTGCGGGAGCTGTTTTTT.

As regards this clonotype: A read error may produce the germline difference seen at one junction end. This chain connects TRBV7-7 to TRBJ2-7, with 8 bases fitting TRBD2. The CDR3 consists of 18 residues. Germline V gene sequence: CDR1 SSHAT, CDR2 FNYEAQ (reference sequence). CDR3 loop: CASSLRREAPQFPYEQYF. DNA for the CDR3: TGTGCTAGCAGCTTAAGGCGGGAGGCCCCACAATTTCCCTACGAGCAGTACTTC.

DNA of the CDR3: TGTGCCAGCAGTTTTCCGGGATCACCCCTCCACTTT. Protein sequence: CASSFPGSPLHF. The rearrangement uses TRBV12-3 or TRBV12-4 and TRBJ1-6; D call uncertain. This CDR3 has 12 residues. V lost 3 bases, J lost 10 bases, and 7 bases lay in between.

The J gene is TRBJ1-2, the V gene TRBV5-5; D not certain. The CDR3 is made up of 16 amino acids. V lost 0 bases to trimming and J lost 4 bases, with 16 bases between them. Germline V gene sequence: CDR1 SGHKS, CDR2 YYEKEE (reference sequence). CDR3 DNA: TGTGCCAGCAGCTTGGCGGCAGCCCAAGGGTTCTATGGCTACACCTTC. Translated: CASSLAAAQGFYGYTF. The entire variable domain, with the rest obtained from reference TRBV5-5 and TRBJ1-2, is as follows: DAGVTQSPTHLIKTRGQQVTLRCSPISGHKSVSWYQQVLGQGPQFIFQYYEKEERGRGNFPDRFSARQFPNYSSELNVNALLLGDSALYLCASSLAAAQGFYGYTFGSGTRLTVV.

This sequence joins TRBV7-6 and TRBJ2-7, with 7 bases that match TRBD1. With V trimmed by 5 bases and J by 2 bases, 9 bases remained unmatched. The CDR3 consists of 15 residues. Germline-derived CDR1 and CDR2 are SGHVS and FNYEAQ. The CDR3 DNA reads TGTGCCAGCAGCCCTCGATTTACAGGGGCCTACGAGCAGTACTTC. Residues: CASSPRFTGAYEQYF.